These 11 T cell receptor beta chains share one sample of origin, sequenced in a study of cytomegalovirus exposure and HLA in healthy donors. The PCR had 60 Vbeta and 13 Jbeta primers. The data were produced by immunoSEQ multiplex PCR, yet TCRdb's version contains in-frame clones alone and is incomplete. The sample holds about 190,000 clones, around 85% seen once. The source material was PBMCs. Receptor source: a boy between 2 and 15 years old in good health and CMV-seronegative.

CDR3 amino acids: CASSPRLVAGGPTDEQFF. As DNA, the CDR3 is TGCGCCAGCAGCCCGCGACTGGTAGCGGGGGGACCTACGGATGAGCAGTTCTTC. This chain joins TRBV4-1 and TRBJ2-1, with TRBD2 identical over 10 bases. The CDR3 runs 18 residues. From germline, CDR1 is MGHRA and CDR2 YSYEKL. Trimming cost V 4 bases and J 8 bases; bases outside gene matches: 17.

The table lists this clone with a count of one. V gene TRBV2 combines with J gene TRBJ1-6; TRBD1 matches 7 bases. The V segment lost 4 bases and the J segment 7 bases; nucleotides outside the gene matches: 10. The CDR3 contains 16 residues. CDR1 is SNHLY and CDR2 is FYNNEI in the germline V gene. The CDR3 region has the DNA TGTGCCAGCAGTGTTTTTCTAGCACAGGGGAATTCACCCCTCCACTTT. Translation: CASSVFLAQGNSPLHF.

The V and J genes are TRBV10-3 and TRBJ2-3; TRBD2 agrees at 13 bases. The ends lost 7 bases at V and 1 base at J; junction bases unmatched: 14. This CDR3 has 19 residues. From germline, CDR1 is ENHRY and CDR2 SYGVKD. CDR3 sequence reads: CAIMILGLAGLVGTDTQYF. CDR3 bases: TGTGCCATCATGATCCTGGGACTAGCGGGGCTTGTGGGCACAGATACGCAGTATTTT.

This clone was counted a single time. The chain couples TRBV30 to TRBJ1-2, with D unresolved. Per germline, CDR1 GTSNPN and CDR2 SVGIG (reference sequence). V shed 0 bases and J shed 10 bases, with 12 bases lying between them. CDR3 length: 12 residues. DNA of the CDR3: TGTGCCTGGAGTGTATTAGAGGGATTCTACACCTTC. Amino acid sequence: CAWSVLEGFYTF.

V is TRBV6-5 and J is TRBJ1-2; maybe TRBD1 (5 bases). CDR3 size: 13 residues. The V gene's germline CDR1 is MNHEY and CDR2 SVGAGI. With 5 bases removed from V and 5 bases from J, the gap between germline ends came to 12 bases. The DNA of the CDR3 is TGTGCCAGCAGTCCCGGGGGAGGTTATGGCTACACCTTC. Amino acid sequence: CASSPGGGYGYTF.

This chain links TRBV28 with TRBJ1-3; D is possibly TRBD1 (6 bases). The V and J ends lost 6 bases and 2 bases respectively, with 14 bases between them. The CDR3 runs to 15 residues. The germline CDR1 and CDR2 sequences are MDHEN and SYDVKM. CDR3 residues: CASRGQYSTGNTIYF. The CDR3 DNA reads TGTGCCAGCAGAGGACAGTACTCCACTGGAAACACCATATATTTT.

The sample holds a few counts of this clone. The chain links TRBV5-6 to TRBJ2-5, with 7 bases lining up with TRBD2. J gave up 2 bases and V 0 bases, and 10 bases lay outside the gene matches. This CDR3 is 17 amino acids long. CDR1 and CDR2 from the germline V gene are SGHDT and YYEEEE. The CDR3: CASSLGRLAALQETQYF. In DNA, the CDR3 is TGTGCCAGCAGCTTGGGGCGGCTAGCGGCTTTACAAGAGACCCAGTACTTC.

The V call is TRBV5-1, the J call TRBJ2-1, with 7 bases that match TRBD2. This CDR3 has 15 amino acids. Germline loops: CDR1 SGHRS, CDR2 YFSETQ. V trimming: 0 bases; J trimming: 0 bases; junction bases outside the gene matches: 0. The DNA of the CDR3 is TGCGCCAGCAGCTTGGCTAGCGGCTCCTACAATGAGCAGTTCTTC. It is translated as CASSLASGSYNEQFF.

The rearrangement uses TRBV6-1 and TRBJ1-1; TRBD1 might be the D (5 bases). From germline, CDR1 is MNHNS and CDR2 SASEGT. This CDR3 region has 14 residues. Trimming shortened V by 4 bases and J by 3 bases, and 12 bases separated the two germline ends. The CDR3 here is CASSGAGTDTEAFF. For the CDR3, the DNA is TGTGCCAGCAGTGGCGCGGGGACCGACACTGAAGCTTTCTTT.

The chain employs TRBV28 and TRBJ2-4; perhaps TRBD2 as D (6 bases). Looked up from germline, CDR1 is MDHEN and CDR2 is SYDVKM. There are 13 residues in the CDR3. V lost 8 bases and J lost 8, with 16 bases in between. The CDR3 sequence is CASLAAGGDIQYF. The CDR3 nucleotides read TGTGCCAGCTTAGCGGCGGGCGGAGACATTCAGTACTTC.

V gene TRBV28 combines with J gene TRBJ2-1; 11 bases are a match to TRBD2. The trim removed 11 bases at V and 7 bases at J, leaving 28 bases unmatched. This CDR3 comprises 20 residues. Germline loops: CDR1 MDHEN, CDR2 SYDVKM. This chain's CDR3 is CAAKRAQMTSGISSGNEQFF. The CDR3 DNA is TGTGCCGCTAAACGGGCCCAAATGACTAGCGGGATATCATCGGGGAATGAGCAGTTCTTC.